A selection of T cell receptor beta chains follows, all from one sample in a study of cytotoxic CD8 clonotypes in ibrutinib-treated CLL. TCRdb's table, derived via immunoSEQ multiplex PCR, lists solely in-frame clones and lacks some. Seen here are 190,000 or so clones, over 55% observed once, and the top ten hold about an eighth. Sequenced here: PBMCs, sampled after 24 months of ibrutinib treatment. The receptors stem from a human donor with chronic lymphocytic leukemia. The CDR3 runs from the conserved cysteine through the conserved F or W. The D gene is left open where the match is weak. Rows may omit the clone size; those that give it use once, few, many or a size class.

D,J,size,V,CDR3,DNA
-,TRBJ2-3,-,TRBV6-4,CASNEGLASDTQYF,TGTGCCAGCAACGAGGGGCTAGCATCTGATACGCAGTATTTT
-,TRBJ2-7,-,TRBV20-1,CSARGLHEQYF,TGCAGTGCTAGAGGCCTCCACGAGCAGTACTTC
-,TRBJ2-2,-,TRBV5-1,CASSVLSAPLTGELFF,TGCGCCAGCAGCGTCCTATCGGCCCCCCTCACCGGGGAGCTGTTTTTT
-,TRBJ1-2,few,TRBV28,CASSWPYLRGGYTF,TGTGCCAGCAGCTGGCCTTACCTTAGGGGTGGCTACACCTTC
TRBD1,TRBJ1-5,-,TRBV2,CASTGTGGGDQPQHF,TGTGCCAGCACGGGAACAGGGGGGGGAGATCAGCCCCAGCATTTT
TRBD2,TRBJ2-7,-,TRBV11-2,CASSLDLAGPYEQYF,TGTGCCAGCAGCTTAGATCTAGCGGGACCCTACGAGCAGTACTTC
-,TRBJ2-5,-,TRBV2,CASKYQETQYF,TGTGCCAGCAAGTACCAAGAGACCCAGTACTTC
-,TRBJ2-1,-,TRBV7-9,CASSYLDEQFF,TGTGCCAGCAGCTACCTCGATGAGCAGTTCTTC
TRBD2,TRBJ2-7,once,TRBV9,CASSTLGLGGEQYF,TGTGCCAGCAGCACCCTGGGACTAGGAGGCGAGCAGTACTTC
-,TRBJ2-2,-,TRBV18,CASTGQAAGELFF,TGTGCCAGCACCGGACAAGCGGCCGGGGAGCTGTTTTTT
-,TRBJ2-1,-,TRBV7-2,CASSFRGEYNEQFF,TGTGCCAGCAGCTTCAGGGGAGAGTACAATGAGCAGTTCTTC
TRBD1,TRBJ2-1,-,TRBV6-5,CASSRGQGTYNEQFF,TGTGCCAGCAGTCGAGGACAGGGGACCTACAATGAGCAGTTCTTC
-,TRBJ1-5,-,TRBV7-2,CASSPTEGIGNQPQHF,TGTGCCAGCAGCCCCACAGAGGGTATAGGCAATCAGCCCCAGCATTTT
-,TRBJ2-4,-,TRBV27,CASSSLQGPKNIQYF,TGTGCCAGCAGTTCTCTACAGGGACCCAAAAACATTCAGTACTTC
-,TRBJ2-1,-,TRBV29-1,CSARADLYNEQFF,TGCAGCGCCCGAGCGGATCTCTACAATGAGCAGTTCTTC
TRBD1,TRBJ1-2,-,TRBV2,CASSEVLGQGAGYTF,TGTGCCAGCAGTGAAGTCCTGGGACAGGGGGCTGGCTACACCTTC
TRBD1,TRBJ2-7,-,TRBV5-1,CASSFRGRSYEQYF,TGCGCCAGCAGCTTTAGGGGGCGCTCCTACGAGCAGTACTTC
-,TRBJ2-7,-,TRBV27,CASRSPTRRYYEQYF,TGTGCCAGCCGATCCCCGACTAGACGTTACTACGAGCAGTACTTC
-,TRBJ1-1,once,TRBV25-1,CASSESTGWEWDGTEAFF,TGTGCCAGCAGTGAATCCACCGGCTGGGAATGGGATGGGACTGAAGCTTTCTTT
-,TRBJ2-4,-,TRBV27,CASSLSRGKNIQYF,TGTGCCAGCAGTTTATCCCGAGGGAAAAACATTCAGTACTTC
TRBD2,TRBJ2-7,once,TRBV28,CASSSQGIAGGYEQYF,TGTGCCAGCAGTTCCCAGGGGATAGCGGGAGGGTACGAGCAGTACTTC
TRBD2,TRBJ2-7,-,TRBV5-1,CASSLQTSGVGNEQYF,TGCGCCAGCAGCTTGCAAACTAGCGGGGTGGGGAACGAGCAGTACTTC
TRBD1,TRBJ2-3,-,TRBV9,CASSGIRGYSTDTQYF,TGTGCCAGCAGCGGAATCAGGGGGTACAGCACAGATACGCAGTATTTT
-,TRBJ2-7,once,TRBV5-1,CASSLPSRYEQYF,TGCGCCAGCAGCTTGCCTAGCAGATACGAGCAGTACTTC
-,TRBJ1-2,-,TRBV4-2,CASSQKVDYGYTF,TGTGCCAGCAGCCAAAAGGTGGACTATGGCTACACCTTC
-,TRBJ2-1,-,TRBV11-2,CASSLRVGDYNEQFF,TGTGCCAGCAGCTTAAGGGTTGGCGATTACAATGAGCAGTTCTTC
TRBD2,TRBJ2-3,-,TRBV6-4,CASSASGSGTDTQYF,TGTGCCAGCAGCGCTAGCGGGAGTGGCACAGATACGCAGTATTTT
-,TRBJ2-2,-,TRBV28,CASSLRELGELFF,TGTGCCAGCAGTTTACGGGAGTTAGGGGAGCTGTTTTTT
-,TRBJ2-3,-,TRBV27,CASRRSGLVYTDTQYF,TGTGCCAGCAGAAGATCGGGACTCGTCTACACAGATACGCAGTATTTT
-,TRBJ1-2,-,TRBV6-5,CASSYTGQISYGYTF,TGTGCCAGCAGTTACACCGGGCAGATAAGCTATGGCTACACCTTC
-,TRBJ2-7,few,TRBV7-9,CASSSKDISYEQYF,TGTGCCAGCAGCTCTAAGGACATCTCCTACGAGCAGTACTTC
-,TRBJ1-1,-,TRBV7-2,CASSLAGALRTEAFF,TGTGCCAGCAGCTTAGCCGGGGCCCTGAGGACTGAAGCTTTCTTT
TRBD1,TRBJ2-7,-,TRBV5-4,CASRPTGGEGYEQYF,TGTGCCAGCAGACCGACAGGGGGCGAGGGATACGAGCAGTACTTC
-,TRBJ1-2,-,TRBV30,CAWSPLGRAGYGYTF,TGTGCCTGGAGTCCCCTGGGCAGGGCGGGCTATGGCTACACCTTC
TRBD2,TRBJ2-1,few,TRBV19,CASSILLAGNEQFF,TGTGCCAGTAGTATACTACTAGCGGGAAATGAGCAGTTCTTC
-,TRBJ2-3,-,TRBV5-1,CASSLSSNADTQYF,TGCGCCAGCAGTCTCTCTAGTAACGCGGATACGCAGTATTTT
TRBD1,TRBJ1-5,-,TRBV19,CASTRQGSSNQPQHF,TGTGCCAGTACCAGACAGGGGTCTAGCAATCAGCCCCAGCATTTT
-,TRBJ2-7,-,TRBV7-9,CASSLGDYEQYF,TGTGCCAGCAGCTTAGGGGACTACGAGCAGTACTTC
TRBD2,TRBJ2-5,-,TRBV7-2,CASSPGTSGKETQYF,TGTGCCAGCAGCCCGGGGACTAGCGGAAAAGAGACCCAGTACTTC
-,TRBJ2-1,-,TRBV21-1,CASTTHRRSEQFF,TGTGCCAGTACAACCCACAGAAGGAGTGAGCAGTTCTTC
-,TRBJ1-5,-,TRBV30,CAWSVYEGQPQHF,TGTGCCTGGAGTGTGTATGAGGGGCAGCCCCAGCATTTT
TRBD1,TRBJ1-1,-,TRBV9,CASSTGQGHTEAFF,TGTGCCAGCAGCACCGGACAGGGGCACACTGAAGCTTTCTTT
-,TRBJ2-1,-,TRBV7-6,CASSARRGPSGNEQFF,TGTGCCAGCAGCGCCCGTCGAGGGCCCTCAGGCAATGAGCAGTTCTTC
TRBD2,TRBJ2-5,-,TRBV4-2,CASSQRTSGSVETQYF,TGTGCCAGCAGCCAGAGGACTAGCGGGAGTGTAGAGACCCAGTACTTC
TRBD2,TRBJ2-1,-,TRBV2,CASSSLVGSGRWEQFF,TGTGCCAGCAGCTCTTTGGTCGGGAGCGGGAGGTGGGAGCAGTTCTTC
-,TRBJ1-2,few,TRBV5-5,CASSLVPFGYTF,TGTGCCAGCAGCTTGGTCCCTTTTGGCTACACCTTC